This T cell receptor beta chain is from a study of beta chain features in type 1 diabetes (dated by TCRdb to about 2018). About the full investigation: Mean age, gender distribution, total cell number and subset yield did not differ between patients and healthy donors. A total of around 100 million sorted cells were examined across all samples, and RNA yield correlated strongly with the number of cells per subset. The study compared the TCRB repertoires of sorted circulating CD4+ T cell subsets in recently diagnosed type 1 diabetes patients with those in matched healthy donors. Regulatory and stem cell-like memory subsets were isolated from only 8 patients and roughly eight healthy donors, whereas naive and central memory subsets came from all 28 donors. What the authors observed across the whole study: Patients with type 1 diabetes made fewer insertions and deleted more nucleotides at VDJ recombination sites, implying thymic rearrangement abnormalities. Only small numbers of individuals were included in the HLA sub-analyses, which left unresolved whether HLA type had any influence on TCRB rearrangement. In all four CD4+ subsets, TCRB CDR3 length was moderately but significantly shorter in type 1 diabetes patients. Because cDNA rather than genomic DNA was sequenced, highly expressing activated cells could have been over-represented, although no difference in activation and CD3 levels was found between groups. Shorter templates might be favored by PCR, yet because patient and control samples were amplified and corrected together, any such skew would affect both groups equally. Naive, central memory and regulatory TCRB repertoires appeared to be more alike among patients than among healthy donors.

From each donor, a single peripheral blood sample of around 120 mL on average was drawn into heparinised tubes. Using a panel that included CD45RO, CCR7, CD25, CD127, CD95 and CD27, naive, central memory, regulatory and stem cell-like memory CD4+ T cells were sorted on a BD FACSAria II. A purity above 95% was achieved for all sorted populations. PBMCs were isolated right away by Lymphoprep density gradient centrifugation and were stained directly, without culture. To minimize batch effects, samples were stained and sorted in pairs, one healthy donor with one patient per experiment. CDR3 length: 16 amino acids, cysteine to phenylalanine. Only the CDR3 part of the read is kept: 48 bases, read in frame from the first base. CDR1 and CDR2 are drawn from the germline V gene: MGHDK, SYGVNS. A distance of 11 bases separates the germline ends of V and J, which lose 3 bases and 2 bases respectively. The entire amount of isolated RNA was reverse transcribed using the High Capacity cDNA Reverse Transcription Kit, so the sequenced TCRB transcripts were expressed ones. Naive, central memory and regulatory T cell samples underwent deep immunoSEQ sequencing, averaging about 3.3 million total reads per sample. Sorted cells were lysed in RLT buffer, and RNA was extracted using DNase-treated RNeasy Micro or Mini kits according to cell number. To prevent cross-contamination, every cell subset was processed on its own, while patient and healthy donor samples were processed together. The immunoSEQ multiplex PCR was used to amplify TCRB sequences from cDNA, yielding 87-bp fragments that span the CDR3 region. Amplicons were sequenced on the Illumina HiSeq platform. Per the authors' processing: PCR bias was corrected computationally using synthetic template baselines, and reads within Hamming distance 2 were collapsed, with unmergeable singletons discarded. By aligning reads against IMGT, V, D and J genes, CDR3 length, and insertions or deletions at six rearrangement sites were assigned. Within each subset, clonotype counts were normalized to sorted cell number, and only after that were true diversity and Gini coefficients computed with the tcR R package. The overlap coefficient, calculated on TCRB nucleotide sequences, was used to quantify repertoire sharing. TCRdb mirrors the immuneACCESS table, restricted to in-frame sequences. Some clones are absent from its copies; in checked studies, under half trace to an unresolved V gene, and the reason for the others is unknown. The DNA was the basis for D and trimming; V, J and clone size are from that table. This sample holds 100,000 to 150,000 clones; 15% to 20% were observed only once. The ten most abundant clones make up 2.6% of the sample.

This clone was seen more than once but under ten times. Its antigen is unknown. No quality values exist for individual bases; no much larger clone is one base distant. The sequenced sample was central memory CD4+ T cells from blood. The chain couples TRBV25-1 to TRBJ2-6, with a tentative D gene TRBD2 over 5 matching bases. The sequence was obtained from a man between 18 and 29 years old with type 1 diabetes. The CDR3 corresponds to CASSDGERAGANVLTF. The sequenced DNA: TGTGCCAGCAGTGACGGGGAGAGGGCTGGGGCCAACGTCCTGACTTTC.